The 17 T cell receptor beta chains reported below all come from one sample, sequenced in a study of blood T cell repertoires in COVID-19. Sequenced by immunoSEQ multiplex PCR; TCRdb stores in-frame clones only, minus some. The table has about 330,000 clones, 88% seen once. Sequencing used peripheral blood. These receptors all stem from a woman between 50 and 59 years old with active or convalescent COVID-19.

The chain combines TRBV7-2 with TRBJ2-2; 10 bases fit TRBD2. CDR1 is SGHTA and CDR2 is FQGNSA in the germline V gene. The CDR3 runs to 17 residues. V gave up 5 bases and J gave up 4 bases; unmatched junction bases: 10. DNA for the CDR3: TGTGCCAGCAGCCCGCCCGGGCTAGCGGGGGTCACCGGGGAGCTGTTTTTT. Protein product: CASSPPGLAGVTGELFF.

V usage is TRBV7-3 and J usage is TRBJ1-2; D is ambiguous. The CDR3 sequence is 15 residues long. Trimming cost V 0 bases and J 8 bases, with 16 bases left between them. The germline V gene has CDR1 SGHTA and CDR2 FQGTGA. In DNA, the CDR3 is TGTGCCAGCAGCTTAACGGTAACCCCAACGAGCGGCTACACCTTC. Protein sequence: CASSLTVTPTSGYTF.

The chain combines TRBV28 with TRBJ1-2, with 11 positions matching TRBD1. J gave up 2 bases and V 6 bases, and 8 bases lay outside the gene matches. This CDR3 contains 16 residues. Germline values: CDR1 MDHEN, CDR2 SYDVKM. The CDR3 is CASSPLGTGGNYGYTF. The CDR3 DNA sequence: TGTGCCAGCAGCCCCCTAGGGACAGGGGGGAACTATGGCTACACCTTC.

The V and J genes are TRBV29-1 and TRBJ2-7; 7 bases fit TRBD1. After removal of 5 bases from V and 6 bases from J, the junction contained 4 bases not matched to a gene. Germline V gene lookup returns CDR1 SQVTM and CDR2 ANQGSEA. The CDR3 has 11 residues. In nucleotides, the CDR3 is TGCAGCGTTCACAGGGGTACCGAGCAGTACTTC. Protein sequence: CSVHRGTEQYF.

The chain combines TRBV10-2 with TRBJ2-7; TRBD1 aligns across 7 bases. The junction had 3 bases not matched to a gene; V was cut back by 3 bases and J by 4 bases. The CDR3 is 13 amino acids. Germline V gene lookup returns CDR1 WSHSY and CDR2 SAAADI. This CDR3 is CASSDTGAYEQYF. The CDR3, as DNA: TGCGCCAGCAGTGATACAGGGGCTTACGAGCAGTACTTC.

The chain carries TRBV7-9 and TRBJ2-2, with 7 bases identical to TRBD1. The V segment lost 3 bases and the J segment 6 bases; nucleotides outside the gene matches: 1. The germline V gene encodes CDR1 SEHNR and CDR2 FQNEAQ (reference sequence). The CDR3 covers 13 residues. The chain's CDR3 is CASSLQGAGELFF. The DNA for the CDR3 is TGTGCCAGCAGCTTGCAGGGGGCCGGGGAGCTGTTTTTT.

This clone was seen a single time. The chain employs TRBV3-1 (or the pseudogene TRBV3-2) and TRBJ2-4, with 9 positions matching TRBD2. Germline V gene sequence: CDR1 LGHDT, CDR2 YNNKEL (reference sequence). This CDR3 is 17 amino acids long. V lost 4 bases to trimming and J lost 2 bases; unmatched junction nucleotides: 9. Written as DNA, the CDR3 is TGTGCCAGCAGCCTAAGGGGTAGCGGGAGAACCAAAAACATTCAGTACTTC. This translates into CASSLRGSGRTKNIQYF.

V is TRBV5-1 and J is TRBJ2-2, with D tentatively TRBD1 (5 bases). The CDR3 extends over 15 amino acids. V lost 1 base and J lost 4, with 11 bases in between. The germline V gene has CDR1 SGHRS and CDR2 YFSETQ. The CDR3 loop reads CASSLRQGSTGELFF. In DNA, the CDR3 is TGCGCCAGCAGCTTGAGGCAGGGAAGCACCGGGGAGCTGTTTTTT.

The CDR3 DNA is TGTGCCAGCAGCCCGGACGGAGGACCCTACGAGCAGTACTTC. As protein: CASSPDGGPYEQYF. This chain connects TRBV7-9 to TRBJ2-7; D possibly corresponds to TRBD2 (5 bases). The CDR3 is made up of 14 amino acids. Germline lookup yields CDR1 SEHNR and CDR2 FQNEAQ (reference sequence). V was clipped by 5 bases and J by 2 bases, with 13 bases between them.

The chain combines TRBV7-2 with TRBJ1-2; 10 positions agree with TRBD1. The CDR3 is made up of 17 amino acids. V shed 5 bases and J 6 bases; nucleotides not matched to a gene: 15. Looked up from germline, CDR1 is SGHTA and CDR2 is FQGNSA. The CDR3 region is CASSPDLRTGGIDGYTF. The CDR3 region has the DNA TGTGCCAGCAGCCCCGACCTGAGGACAGGGGGTATAGATGGCTACACCTTC.

The chain has TRBV19 and TRBJ2-7; the match to TRBD1 covers 8 bases. V was clipped by 3 bases and J by 3 bases; unmatched bases: 4. Germline assignment: CDR1 LNHDA and CDR2 SQIVND (reference sequence). This CDR3 is 14 amino acids long. The chain's CDR3 is CASSMEDRDYEQYF. CDR3 bases: TGTGCCAGTAGTATGGAGGACAGGGACTACGAGCAGTACTTC.

The J gene is TRBJ2-1, the V gene TRBV5-1, with 7 bases lining up with TRBD2. Germline assignment: CDR1 SGHRS and CDR2 YFSETQ. The CDR3 loop spans 14 amino acids. V dropped 1 base and J dropped 8; count of bases not matched to a gene: 6. CDR3 in amino acids: CASSLSGGWDEQFF. DNA for the CDR3: TGCGCCAGCAGCTTGTCCGGGGGGTGGGATGAGCAGTTCTTC.

The V call is TRBV27, the J call TRBJ1-1; D call uncertain. The V gene's germline CDR1 is MNHEY and CDR2 SMNVEV (reference sequence). This CDR3 contains 13 residues. Trimming cost V 1 base and J 1 base, with 4 bases left between them. CDR3 protein: CASSLFKNTEAFF. The CDR3 nucleotides are TGTGCCAGCAGTTTATTTAAGAACACTGAAGCTTTCTTT.

V gene TRBV5-1 combines with J gene TRBJ2-1; 8 nucleotides agree with TRBD2. With 2 bases clipped from V and 8 bases from J, the junction kept 12 bases outside the gene matches. Germline V gene data show CDR1 as SGHRS and CDR2 as YFSETQ. The CDR3 is 16 amino acids. The CDR3 is CASSFTRPGLVDEQFF. CDR3 sequence (DNA): TGCGCCAGCAGCTTTACTAGACCGGGACTAGTAGATGAGCAGTTCTTC.

CDR3 protein: CASSPRTASYNSPLHF. The CDR3 DNA reads TGTGCCAGCAGCCCCCGGACAGCTAGTTATAATTCACCCCTCCACTTT. V and J are TRBV14 and TRBJ1-6; D might be TRBD1 (6 bases). V lost 4 bases to trimming and J lost 4 bases, with 14 bases between them. The CDR3 loop spans 16 amino acids. Germline CDR1 is SGHDN and CDR2 is FVKESK.

This clone was seen once. The genes are TRBV5-1 and TRBJ2-5; TRBD1 aligns across 8 bases. J gave up 4 bases and V 2 bases, and 7 bases lay outside the gene matches. The CDR3 is made up of 15 amino acids. Germline CDR1 is SGHRS and CDR2 is YFSETQ. The CDR3: CASSFQGAEGETQYF. CDR3 nucleotide sequence: TGCGCCAGCAGCTTCCAGGGGGCTGAAGGAGAGACCCAGTACTTC.

The CDR3: CASSLVASGPRDTQYF. The CDR3 bases are TGTGCCAGCAGCTTAGTGGCTAGCGGCCCCCGGGATACGCAGTATTTT. The V call is TRBV7-9, the J call TRBJ2-3, with TRBD2 identical over 7 bases. CDR1 and CDR2 from the germline V gene are SEHNR and FQNEAQ (reference sequence). J gave up 6 bases and V 1 base, and 10 bases lay outside the gene matches. The CDR3 is 16 amino acids.